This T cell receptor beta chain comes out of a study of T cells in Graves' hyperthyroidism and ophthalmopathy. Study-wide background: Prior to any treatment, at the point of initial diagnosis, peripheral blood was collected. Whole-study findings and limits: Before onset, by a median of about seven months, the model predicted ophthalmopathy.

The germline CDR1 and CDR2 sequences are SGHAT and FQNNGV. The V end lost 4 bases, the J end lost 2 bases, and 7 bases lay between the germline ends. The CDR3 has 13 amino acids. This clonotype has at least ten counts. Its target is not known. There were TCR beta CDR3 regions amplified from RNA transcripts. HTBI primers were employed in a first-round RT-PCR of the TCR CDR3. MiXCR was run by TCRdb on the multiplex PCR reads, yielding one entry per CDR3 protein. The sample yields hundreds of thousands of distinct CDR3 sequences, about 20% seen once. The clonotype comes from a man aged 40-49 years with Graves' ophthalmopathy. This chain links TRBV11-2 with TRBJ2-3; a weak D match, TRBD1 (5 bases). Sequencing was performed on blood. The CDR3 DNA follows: TGTGCCAGCAGCTCAGGGCACACAGATACGCAGTATTTT. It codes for CASSSGHTDTQYF.